This TCR beta chain emerged from a study of early T cells in non-severe SARS-CoV-2 infection. Overall study context: The study sequenced bulk RNA from unsorted whole blood, with chains unpaired.

Attachment of unique molecular identifiers was made to individual cDNA molecules. TCRdb ran MiXCR on the 5' RACE reads and lists one entry per CDR3 protein. The table includes approximately 69,000 distinct CDR3 sequences, about an eighth detected once. The CDR3 sequence is 16 residues long. CDR1 and CDR2 from the germline V gene are MGHDK and SYGVNS. V was pared by 5 bases and J by 4 bases, with 17 bases between. This clonotype is large within its sample. Its specificity is not known. Points from the study as a whole: Matching against VDJdb likely underestimated virus-specific expansions, favoring anti-spike CD8.

The chain uses TRBV25-1 and TRBJ1-4; weak D call: TRBD1 (5 bases). The sample here was whole blood, taken at baseline. The sequence derives from an adult who was a healthcare worker with PCR-confirmed SARS-CoV-2 infection or an uninfected control (not recorded which). Written as DNA, the CDR3 is TGTGCCAGCAGTCCGCCGGTGAGCAGGGATAATGAAAAACTGTTTTTT. Translating gives CASSPPVSRDNEKLFF.